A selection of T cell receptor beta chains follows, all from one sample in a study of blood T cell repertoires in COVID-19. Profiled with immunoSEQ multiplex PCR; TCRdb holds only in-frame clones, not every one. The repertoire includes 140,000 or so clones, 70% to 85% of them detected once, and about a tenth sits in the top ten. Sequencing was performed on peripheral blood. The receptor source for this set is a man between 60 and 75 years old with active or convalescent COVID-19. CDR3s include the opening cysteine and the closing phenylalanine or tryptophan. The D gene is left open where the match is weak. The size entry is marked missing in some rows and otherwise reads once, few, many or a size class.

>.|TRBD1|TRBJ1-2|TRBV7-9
CASSARQGTLNGYTF
TGTGCCAGCAGCGCCAGACAGGGGACATTGAATGGCTACACCTTC
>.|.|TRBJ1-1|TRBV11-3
CASSLLRDTEAFF
TGTGCCAGCAGCTTACTACGGGACACTGAAGCTTTCTTT
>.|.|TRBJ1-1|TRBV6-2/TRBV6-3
CASSYSILRGENTEAFF
TGTGCCAGCAGTTACTCGATCTTAAGGGGCGAGAACACTGAAGCTTTCTTT
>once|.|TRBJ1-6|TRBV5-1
CASSLDRVRSPLHF
TGCGCCAGCAGCTTGGACAGGGTTCGCTCACCCCTCCACTTT
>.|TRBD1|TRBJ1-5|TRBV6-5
CASSGTVGNQPQHF
TGTGCCAGCAGCGGGACAGTCGGGAATCAGCCCCAGCATTTT
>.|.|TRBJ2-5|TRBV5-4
CASSLDTGSGTQYF
TGTGCCAGCAGCTTGGATACAGGGTCAGGGACCCAGTACTTC
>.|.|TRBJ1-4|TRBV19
CASSIQGSNEKLFF
TGTGCCAGTAGTATTCAGGGATCTAATGAAAAACTGTTTTTT
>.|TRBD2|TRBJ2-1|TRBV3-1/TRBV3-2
CASSQSLSGRAGEQFF
TGTGCCAGCAGCCAGTCCCTTAGCGGGAGGGCGGGTGAGCAGTTCTTC
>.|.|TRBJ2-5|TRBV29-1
CSGGQFQETQYF
TGCAGCGGAGGACAGTTCCAAGAGACCCAGTACTTC
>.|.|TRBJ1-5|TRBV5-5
CASSLDPDPSNQPQHF
TGTGCCAGCAGCTTGGATCCAGATCCTAGCAATCAGCCCCAGCATTTT
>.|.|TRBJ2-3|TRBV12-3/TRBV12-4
CASSFYTDTQYF
TGTGCCAGCAGTTTTTACACAGATACGCAGTATTTT
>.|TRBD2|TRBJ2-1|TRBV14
CASSQLAGGPYNEQFF
TGTGCCAGCAGCCAACTAGCGGGAGGACCCTACAATGAGCAGTTCTTC
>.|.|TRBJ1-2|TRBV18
CASSPSTRGGYGYTF
TGTGCCAGCTCACCATCGACCAGGGGCGGCTATGGCTACACCTTC
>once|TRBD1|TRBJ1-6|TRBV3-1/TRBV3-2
CASSQDRGTGGYRNSPLHF
TGTGCCAGCAGCCAAGATCGAGGGACAGGGGGCTATCGAAATTCACCCCTCCACTTT
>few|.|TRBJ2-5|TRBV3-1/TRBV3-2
CASSQRGPYQETQYF
TGTGCCAGCAGCCAGCGGGGACCGTACCAAGAGACCCAGTACTTC
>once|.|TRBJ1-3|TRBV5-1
CASSQRGTSSGNTIYF
TGCGCCAGCAGCCAAAGAGGGACAAGCTCTGGAAACACCATATATTTT
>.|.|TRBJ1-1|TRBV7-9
CASSLWGLNTEAFF
TGTGCCAGCAGCTTATGGGGGCTGAACACTGAAGCTTTCTTT
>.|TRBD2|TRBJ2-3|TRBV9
CASSVAFSGGSTDTQYF
TGTGCCAGCAGCGTAGCTTTCAGCGGGGGGAGCACAGATACGCAGTATTTT
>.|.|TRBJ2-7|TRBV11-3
CASTRGYEQYF
TGTGCCAGCACCAGGGGCTACGAGCAGTACTTC
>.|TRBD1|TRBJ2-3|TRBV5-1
CASSLASDRGHWVTDTQYF
TGCGCCAGCAGCTTGGCCTCGGACAGGGGGCATTGGGTGACAGATACGCAGTATTTT
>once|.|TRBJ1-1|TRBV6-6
CASSPRLAALSNTEAFF
TGTGCCAGCAGTCCTCGTCTGGCCGCCTTATCTAACACTGAAGCTTTCTTT
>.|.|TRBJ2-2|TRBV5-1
CASSSRGGGELFF
TGCGCCAGCAGCTCCAGGGGAGGGGGGGAGCTGTTTTTT
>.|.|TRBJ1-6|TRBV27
CASSPQRSSYNSPLHF
TGTGCCAGCAGTCCACAGCGGAGCTCCTATAATTCACCCCTCCACTTT
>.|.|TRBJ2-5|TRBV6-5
CASSYRGSHPGETQYF
TGTGCCAGCAGTTACCGAGGGTCTCACCCGGGAGAGACCCAGTACTTC
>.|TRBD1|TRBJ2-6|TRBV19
CASSIWVSGGAGANVLTF
TGTGCCAGTAGTATATGGGTGTCAGGGGGCGCTGGGGCCAACGTCCTGACTTTC
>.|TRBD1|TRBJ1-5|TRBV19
CATETGGWSQPQHF
TGTGCCACCGAAACAGGGGGCTGGAGTCAGCCCCAGCATTTT
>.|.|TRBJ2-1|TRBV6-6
CASSYSRGSYNEQFF
TGTGCCAGCAGTTACTCGCGGGGCAGTTACAATGAGCAGTTCTTC
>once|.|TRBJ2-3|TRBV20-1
CSPRNSNTQYF
TGCAGTCCGAGGAATAGTAATACGCAGTATTTT
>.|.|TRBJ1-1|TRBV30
CAWRKPGYTEAFF
TGTGCCTGGAGGAAGCCAGGGTATACTGAAGCTTTCTTT
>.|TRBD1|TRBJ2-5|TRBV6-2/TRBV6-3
CASSPQTGYEETQYF
TGTGCCAGCAGCCCCCAGACAGGGTACGAAGAGACCCAGTACTTC
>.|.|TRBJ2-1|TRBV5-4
CASSLGSSTGSYNEQFF
TGTGCCAGCAGCTTGGGTTCCAGCACGGGCTCCTACAATGAGCAGTTCTTC
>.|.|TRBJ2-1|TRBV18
CASSPLAQVDNNEQFF
TGTGCCAGCTCACCTTTAGCACAGGTTGATAATAATGAGCAGTTCTTC
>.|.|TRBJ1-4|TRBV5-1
CASSLVAAGTNEKLFF
TGCGCCAGCAGCTTGGTAGCCGCAGGGACTAATGAAAAACTGTTTTTT
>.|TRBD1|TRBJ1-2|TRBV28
CASSPGQGAFGYTF
TGTGCCAGCAGTCCGGGACAGGGGGCGTTTGGCTACACCTTC